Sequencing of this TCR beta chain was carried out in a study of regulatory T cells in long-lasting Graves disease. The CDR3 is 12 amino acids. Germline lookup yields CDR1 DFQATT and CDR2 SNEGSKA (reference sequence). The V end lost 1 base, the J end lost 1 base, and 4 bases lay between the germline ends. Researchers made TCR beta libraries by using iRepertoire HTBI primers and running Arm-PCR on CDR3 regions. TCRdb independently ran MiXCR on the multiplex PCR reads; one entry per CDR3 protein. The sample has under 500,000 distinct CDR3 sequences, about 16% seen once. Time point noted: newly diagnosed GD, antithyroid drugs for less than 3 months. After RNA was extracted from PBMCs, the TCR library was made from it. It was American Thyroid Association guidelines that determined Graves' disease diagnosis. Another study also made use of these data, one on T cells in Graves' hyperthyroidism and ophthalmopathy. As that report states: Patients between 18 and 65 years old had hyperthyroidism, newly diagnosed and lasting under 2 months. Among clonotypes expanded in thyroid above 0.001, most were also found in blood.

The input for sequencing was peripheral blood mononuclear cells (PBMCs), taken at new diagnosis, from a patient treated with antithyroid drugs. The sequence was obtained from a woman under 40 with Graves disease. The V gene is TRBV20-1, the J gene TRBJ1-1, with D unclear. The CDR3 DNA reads TGCAGTGCTAGAGGGGGGAACACTGAAGCTTTCTTT. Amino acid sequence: CSARGGNTEAFF.